This T cell receptor beta chain was profiled in a study of blood T cell repertoires in COVID-19. For the study at large: The origin of the acute and convalescent COVID-19 samples was the United States, Italy and Spain. T cells, B-cell-depleted T cells, or PBMCs supplied cDNA or gDNA.

This clone has only a few counts. In the original processing: It was from reference gene primer amplification that nucleated cell counts were estimated. Profiling relied on immunoSEQ multiplex PCR, and the TCRdb table lists in-frame clones only, not all of them. V and J calls and clone size are as listed in that table; D and trimming were resolved from the DNA. The repertoire holds approximately 90,000 clones, with less than 90% as singletons. Trimming left V 6 bases short and J 1 base short, with 7 bases between. Per the germline V gene, CDR1 is WNHNN and CDR2 is SYGVQD (reference sequence). The CDR3 is 12 amino acids.

Specimen: peripheral blood. The rearrangement links TRBV10-1 to TRBJ2-7, with D unresolved. This receptor was taken from a man between 60 and 70 years old with acute or convalescent COVID-19. CDR3 bases: TGCGCCAGCAGCCAGACTTCCTACGAGCAGTACTTC. Translation: CASSQTSYEQYF.